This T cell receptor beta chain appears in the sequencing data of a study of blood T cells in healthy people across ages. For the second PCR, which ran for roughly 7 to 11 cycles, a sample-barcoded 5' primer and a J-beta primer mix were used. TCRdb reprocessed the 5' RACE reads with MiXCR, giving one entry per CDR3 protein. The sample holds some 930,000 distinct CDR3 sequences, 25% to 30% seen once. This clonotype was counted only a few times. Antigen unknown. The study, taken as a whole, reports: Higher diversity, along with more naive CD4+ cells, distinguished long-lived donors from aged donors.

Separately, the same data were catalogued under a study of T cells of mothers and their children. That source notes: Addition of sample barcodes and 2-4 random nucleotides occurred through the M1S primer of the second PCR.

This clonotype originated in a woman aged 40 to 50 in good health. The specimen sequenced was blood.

The CDR3 protein is CASSPRAGPFAEAFF. The CDR3 DNA sequence: TGCGCCAGCAGCCCGCGGGCAGGGCCTTTCGCTGAAGCTTTCTTT. V usage is TRBV4-3 and J usage is TRBJ1-1; possible D gene TRBD1, 5 bases. V was shortened by 4 bases and J by 6 bases, with 18 bases between the two germline ends. The CDR3 consists of 15 residues. Germline loops: CDR1 LGHNA, CDR2 YSLEER.